A single T cell receptor (beta chain) is shown here with its context. What it binds is unknown. This record comes from a study of shared clonotypes between healthy human individuals. Study-level background: The cohort had two women and a few men, ages 18 to 49. Points from the study as a whole: Estimated clonotype richness was generally higher in naive than memory subsets. Limited genetic and exposure-history diversity came from having few donors.

Libraries were prepared by immunoSEQ multiplex PCR; TCRdb keeps only in-frame clonotypes and omits some of them. This sample has over a million clones, with about 70% found just once. Germline values: CDR1 SGHTA, CDR2 FQGNSA. The ends were cut back, 1 base at V and 5 bases at J, with 13 bases in the middle. This CDR3 region has 15 residues. The sequencing input was memory CD4+ T cells sorted from blood. Subset indicated: CD45RA-negative fraction. The J gene is TRBJ2-3, the V gene TRBV7-2, with D perhaps matching TRBD2 (5 bases). This clonotype was sampled from a man younger than 35 in good health. The CDR3 DNA reads as TGTGCCAGCAGCTTAGAAACGCGGGTTCTAGATACGCAGTATTTT. Protein product: CASSLETRVLDTQYF.